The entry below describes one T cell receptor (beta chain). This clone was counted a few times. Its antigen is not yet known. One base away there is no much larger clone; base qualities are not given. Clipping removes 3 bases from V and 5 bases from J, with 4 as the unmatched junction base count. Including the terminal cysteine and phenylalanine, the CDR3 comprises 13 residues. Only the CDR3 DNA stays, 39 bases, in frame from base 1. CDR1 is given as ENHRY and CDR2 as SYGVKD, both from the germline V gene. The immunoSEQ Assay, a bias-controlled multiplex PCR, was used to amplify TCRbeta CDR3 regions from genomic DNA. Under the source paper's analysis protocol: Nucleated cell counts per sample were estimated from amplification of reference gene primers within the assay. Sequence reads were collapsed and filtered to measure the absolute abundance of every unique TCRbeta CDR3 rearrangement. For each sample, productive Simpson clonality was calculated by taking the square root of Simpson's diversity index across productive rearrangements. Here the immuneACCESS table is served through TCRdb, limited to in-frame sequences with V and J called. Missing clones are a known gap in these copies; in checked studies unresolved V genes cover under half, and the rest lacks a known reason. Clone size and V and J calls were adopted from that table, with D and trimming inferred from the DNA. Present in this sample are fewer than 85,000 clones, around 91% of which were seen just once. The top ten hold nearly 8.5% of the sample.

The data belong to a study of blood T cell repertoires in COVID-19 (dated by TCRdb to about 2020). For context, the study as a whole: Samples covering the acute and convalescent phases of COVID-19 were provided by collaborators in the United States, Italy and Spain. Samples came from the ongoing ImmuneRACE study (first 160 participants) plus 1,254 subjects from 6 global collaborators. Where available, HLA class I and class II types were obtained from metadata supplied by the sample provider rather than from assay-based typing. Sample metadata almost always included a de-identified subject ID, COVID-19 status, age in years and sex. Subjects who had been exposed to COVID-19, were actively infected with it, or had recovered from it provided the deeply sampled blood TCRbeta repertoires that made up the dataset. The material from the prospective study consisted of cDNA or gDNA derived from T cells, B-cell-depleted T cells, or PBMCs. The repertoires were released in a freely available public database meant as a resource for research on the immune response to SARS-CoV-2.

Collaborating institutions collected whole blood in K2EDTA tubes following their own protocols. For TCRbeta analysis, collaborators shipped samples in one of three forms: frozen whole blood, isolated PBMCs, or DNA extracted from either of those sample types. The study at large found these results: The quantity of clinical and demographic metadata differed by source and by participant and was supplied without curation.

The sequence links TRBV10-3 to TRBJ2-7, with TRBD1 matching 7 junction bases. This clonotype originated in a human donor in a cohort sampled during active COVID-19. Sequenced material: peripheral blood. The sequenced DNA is TGTGCCATCAGTGAACAGGGGAACCACGAGCAGTACTTC. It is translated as CAISEQGNHEQYF.